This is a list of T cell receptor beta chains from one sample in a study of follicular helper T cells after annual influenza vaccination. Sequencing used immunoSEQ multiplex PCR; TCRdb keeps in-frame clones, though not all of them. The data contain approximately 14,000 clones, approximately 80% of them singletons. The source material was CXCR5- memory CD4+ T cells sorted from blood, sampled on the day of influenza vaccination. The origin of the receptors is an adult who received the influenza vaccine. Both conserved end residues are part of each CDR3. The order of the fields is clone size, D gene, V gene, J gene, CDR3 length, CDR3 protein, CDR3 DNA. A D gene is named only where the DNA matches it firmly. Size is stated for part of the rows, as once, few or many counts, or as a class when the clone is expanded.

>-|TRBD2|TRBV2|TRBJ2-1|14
CASTGLAGYNEQFF
TGTGCCAGCACCGGACTAGCGGGGTACAATGAGCAGTTCTTC
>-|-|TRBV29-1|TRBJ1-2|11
CSAALGYGYTF
TGCAGCGCCGCATTGGGGTATGGCTACACCTTC
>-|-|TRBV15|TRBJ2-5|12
CATSRDRETQYF
TGTGCCACCAGCAGAGATCGGGAGACCCAGTACTTC
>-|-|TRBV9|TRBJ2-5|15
CASSVGGRVGETQYF
TGTGCCAGCAGCGTAGGGGGACGGGTGGGAGAGACCCAGTACTTC
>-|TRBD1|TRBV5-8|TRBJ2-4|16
CASRNGQGANKNIQYF
TGTGCCAGCAGAAACGGACAGGGGGCAAACAAAAACATTCAGTACTTC
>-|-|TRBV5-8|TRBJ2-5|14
CASSSPTGQETQYF
TGTGCCAGCAGCTCCCCGACGGGCCAAGAGACCCAGTACTTC
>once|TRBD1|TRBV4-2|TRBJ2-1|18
CASSQAWRDRLTYNEQFF
TGTGCCAGCAGCCAAGCTTGGCGGGACAGGCTGACCTACAATGAGCAGTTCTTC
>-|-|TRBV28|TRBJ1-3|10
CATRGNTIYF
TGTGCCACCCGCGGGAACACCATATATTTT
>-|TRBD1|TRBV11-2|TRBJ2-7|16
CASSSGALRTGNEQYF
TGTGCCAGCAGCTCTGGGGCACTCCGGACAGGGAACGAGCAGTACTTC
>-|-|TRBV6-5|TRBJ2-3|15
CASANRAGSTDTQYF
TGTGCCAGCGCCAACAGGGCGGGGAGCACAGATACGCAGTATTTT
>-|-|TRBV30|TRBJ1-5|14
CAWSVPPSNQPQHF
TGTGCCTGGAGTGTTCCCCCCAGCAATCAGCCCCAGCATTTT
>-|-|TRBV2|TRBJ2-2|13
CASSELVTGELFF
TGTGCCAGCAGTGAATTGGTCACCGGGGAGCTGTTTTTT
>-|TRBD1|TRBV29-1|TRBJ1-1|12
CSVRGGWTEAFF
TGCAGCGTAAGAGGGGGCTGGACTGAAGCTTTCTTT
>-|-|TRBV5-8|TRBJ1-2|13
CASSLKDTYGYTF
TGTGCCAGCAGCTTGAAGGACACCTATGGCTACACCTTC
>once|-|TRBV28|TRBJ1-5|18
CASSLAGFRTVSNQPQHF
TGTGCCAGCAGTTTAGCCGGGTTCCGGACCGTTAGCAATCAGCCCCAGCATTTT
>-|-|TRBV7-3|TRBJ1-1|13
CASRQEVVTEAFF
TGTGCCAGCAGACAAGAGGTTGTCACTGAAGCTTTCTTT
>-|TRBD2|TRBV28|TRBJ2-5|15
CASSSPGGVVETQYF
TGTGCCAGCAGCTCCCCTGGGGGGGTGGTAGAGACCCAGTACTTC
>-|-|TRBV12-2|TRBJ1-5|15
CASRPPGLSNQPQHF
TGTGCAAGTCGACCCCCGGGACTTAGCAATCAGCCCCAGCATTTT
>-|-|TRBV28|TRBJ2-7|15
CASSLRGRGSYEQYF
TGTGCCAGCAGTTTACGGGGGCGCGGATCCTACGAGCAGTACTTC
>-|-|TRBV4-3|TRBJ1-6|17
CASSQDSRSSYNSPLHF
TGCGCCAGCAGCCAAGATTCCCGGAGCTCCTATAATTCACCCCTCCACTTT
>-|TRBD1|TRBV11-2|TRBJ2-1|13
CASRGQGGGEQFF
TGTGCCAGCAGGGGACAGGGGGGAGGTGAGCAGTTCTTC
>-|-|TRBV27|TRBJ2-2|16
CASRRVGAINTGELFF
TGTGCCAGCCGAAGGGTAGGGGCTATAAACACCGGGGAGCTGTTTTTT
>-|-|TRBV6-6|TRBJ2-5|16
CASSYDGVPQPETQYF
TGTGCCAGCAGTTACGATGGGGTCCCCCAGCCGGAGACCCAGTACTTC
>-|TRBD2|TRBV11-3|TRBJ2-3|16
CASSTGLAGSTDTQYF
TGTGCCAGCAGCACTGGACTAGCGGGGAGCACAGATACGCAGTATTTT
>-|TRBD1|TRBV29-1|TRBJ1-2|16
CSVEERVGRGVRGYTF
TGCAGCGTTGAAGAACGAGTGGGCAGGGGGGTAAGGGGCTACACCTTC
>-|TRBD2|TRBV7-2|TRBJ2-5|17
CASSSGLAGGLGETQYF
TGTGCCAGCAGCTCGGGACTAGCGGGGGGGCTAGGAGAGACCCAGTACTTC
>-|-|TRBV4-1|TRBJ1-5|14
CASSQDGGDQPQHF
TGCGCCAGCAGCCAAGATGGAGGGGATCAGCCCCAGCATTTT
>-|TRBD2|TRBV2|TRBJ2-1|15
CASKVAGTSYNEQFF
TGTGCCAGCAAGGTAGCGGGGACCTCCTACAATGAGCAGTTCTTC
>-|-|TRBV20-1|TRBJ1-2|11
CSAPENYGYTF
TGCAGTGCTCCGGAAAACTATGGCTACACCTTC